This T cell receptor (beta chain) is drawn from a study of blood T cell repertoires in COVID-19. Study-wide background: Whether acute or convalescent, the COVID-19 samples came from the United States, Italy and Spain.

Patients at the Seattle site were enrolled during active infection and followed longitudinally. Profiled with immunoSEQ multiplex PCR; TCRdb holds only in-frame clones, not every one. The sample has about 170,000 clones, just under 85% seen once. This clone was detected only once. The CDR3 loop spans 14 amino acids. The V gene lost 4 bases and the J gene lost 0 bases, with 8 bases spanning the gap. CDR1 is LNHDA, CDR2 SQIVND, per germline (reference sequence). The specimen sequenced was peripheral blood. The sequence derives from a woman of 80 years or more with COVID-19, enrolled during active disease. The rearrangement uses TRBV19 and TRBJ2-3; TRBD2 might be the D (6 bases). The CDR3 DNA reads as TGTGCCAGTAGTAGGGGGGATAGCACAGATACGCAGTATTTT. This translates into CASSRGDSTDTQYF.